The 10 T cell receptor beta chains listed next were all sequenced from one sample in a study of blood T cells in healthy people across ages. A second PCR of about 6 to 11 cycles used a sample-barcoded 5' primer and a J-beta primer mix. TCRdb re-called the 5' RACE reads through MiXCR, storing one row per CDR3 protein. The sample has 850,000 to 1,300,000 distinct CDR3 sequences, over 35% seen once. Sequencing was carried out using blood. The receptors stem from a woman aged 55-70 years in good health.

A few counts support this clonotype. The CDR3 DNA follows: TGTGCCAGCAGGGGGACTAGCAGAACCTACGAGCAGTACTTC. Amino acid sequence: CASRGTSRTYEQYF. The J gene is TRBJ2-7, the V gene TRBV6-5; 9 bases line up with TRBD2. CDR3 length equals 14 residues. From germline, CDR1 is MNHEY and CDR2 SVGAGI. With V trimmed by 6 bases and J by 2 bases, 5 bases remained unmatched.

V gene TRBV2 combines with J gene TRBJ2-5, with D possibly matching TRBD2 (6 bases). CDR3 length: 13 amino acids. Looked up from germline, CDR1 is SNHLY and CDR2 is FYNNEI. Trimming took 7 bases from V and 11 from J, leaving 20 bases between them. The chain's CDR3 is CASTGDLVNEQYF. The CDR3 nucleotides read TGTGCCAGCACGGGGGACCTCGTAAATGAGCAGTACTTC.

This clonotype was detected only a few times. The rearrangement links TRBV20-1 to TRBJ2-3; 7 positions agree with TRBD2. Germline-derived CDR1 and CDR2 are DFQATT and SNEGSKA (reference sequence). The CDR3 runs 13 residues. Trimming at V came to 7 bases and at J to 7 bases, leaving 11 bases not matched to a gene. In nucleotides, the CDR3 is TGCAGTGGTCGGGACTATACACGGAATACGCAGTATTTT. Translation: CSGRDYTRNTQYF.

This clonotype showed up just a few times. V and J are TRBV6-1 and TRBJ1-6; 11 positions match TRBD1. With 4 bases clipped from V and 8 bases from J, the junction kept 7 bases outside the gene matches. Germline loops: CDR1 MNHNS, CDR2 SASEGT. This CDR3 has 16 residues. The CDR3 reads CASSVIRGQGDSPLHF. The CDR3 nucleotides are TGTGCCAGCAGTGTCATTAGGGGACAGGGGGATTCACCCCTCCACTTT.

CDR3 sequence: CSANPGQGANEKLFF. CDR3 nucleotides: TGCAGTGCTAATCCGGGGCAGGGAGCTAATGAAAAACTGTTTTTT. V is TRBV20-1 and J is TRBJ1-4; tentative D call: TRBD1 (5 bases). The V end was cut by 4 bases, the J end by 3 bases, with 15 bases between. CDR1 and CDR2 from the germline V gene are DFQATT and SNEGSKA (reference sequence). The CDR3 totals 15 residues.

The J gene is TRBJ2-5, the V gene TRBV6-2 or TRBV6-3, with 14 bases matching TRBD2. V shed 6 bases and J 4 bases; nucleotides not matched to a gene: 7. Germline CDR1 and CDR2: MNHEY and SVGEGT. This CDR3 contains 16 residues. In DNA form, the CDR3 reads TGTGCCAGCAGCCCCCCTGGGACTAGCGGGAGAGAGACCCAGTACTTC. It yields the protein CASSPPGTSGRETQYF.

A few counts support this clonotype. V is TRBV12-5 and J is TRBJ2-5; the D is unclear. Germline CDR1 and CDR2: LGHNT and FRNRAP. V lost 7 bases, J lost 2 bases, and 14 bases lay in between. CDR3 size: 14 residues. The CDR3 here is CASAPLILQETQYF. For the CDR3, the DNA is TGTGCTAGTGCCCCACTAATACTTCAAGAGACCCAGTACTTC.

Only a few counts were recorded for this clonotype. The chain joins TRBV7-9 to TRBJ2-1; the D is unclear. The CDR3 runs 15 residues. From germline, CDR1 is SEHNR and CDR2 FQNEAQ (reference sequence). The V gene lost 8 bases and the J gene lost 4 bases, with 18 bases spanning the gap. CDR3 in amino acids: CASDPTVAPYNEQFF. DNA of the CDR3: TGTGCCAGCGACCCGACTGTAGCCCCTTACAATGAGCAGTTCTTC.

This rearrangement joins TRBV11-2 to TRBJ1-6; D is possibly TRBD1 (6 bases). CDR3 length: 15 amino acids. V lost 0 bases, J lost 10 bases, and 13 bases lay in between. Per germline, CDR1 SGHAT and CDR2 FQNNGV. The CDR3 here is CASSLDLATGSPLHF. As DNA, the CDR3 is TGTGCCAGCAGCTTAGATCTCGCAACAGGGTCACCCCTCCACTTT.

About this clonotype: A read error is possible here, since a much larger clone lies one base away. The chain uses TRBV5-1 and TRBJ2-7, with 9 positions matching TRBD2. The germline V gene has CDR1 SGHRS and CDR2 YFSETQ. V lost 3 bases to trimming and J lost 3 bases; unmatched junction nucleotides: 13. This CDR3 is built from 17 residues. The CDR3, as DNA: TGCGCCAGCAGCTATGGACTAGCGAGAGGGCCGCTCTACGAGCAGTACTTC. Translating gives CASSYGLARGPLYEQYF.